This entry lists 20 T cell receptor beta chains sequenced from one sample in a study of T cells after yellow fever vaccination (dated by TCRdb to the late 2010s). The treatment or condition label of this sample denotes: live attenuated yellow fever vaccine strain. The method behind the library was 5' RACE. Instrument on record: Illumina HiSeq 2500. TCRdb reprocessing: public reads trimmed at Q25 with fastp, clones called with MiXCR, in-frame beta chains kept. Rows are combined by CDR3 protein, so each entry shows the most common genes and DNA. The sample table records some 500,000 distinct CDR3 sequences; about 13% of these occur just once. 11% to 15% of the sample is held by the ten biggest clonotypes. Material: PBMCs, obtained on the day of the yellow fever booster vaccination. These TCRs come from a man younger than 40 who received the YFV17D yellow fever vaccine.

This clonotype was seen ten or more times. The chain employs TRBV7-7 and TRBJ2-5; tentative D call: TRBD2 (5 bases). The CDR3 contains 13 residues. Trimming left V 5 bases short and J 3 bases short, with 10 bases between. Germline values: CDR1 SSHAT, CDR2 FNYEAQ (reference sequence). The CDR3 coding sequence is TGTGCCAGCAGCCCGGACTTGAAAGAGACCCAGTACTTC. Amino acids: CASSPDLKETQYF.

J is TRBJ1-3 and V is TRBV10-3; weak D call: TRBD1 (5 bases). This CDR3 spans 14 amino acids. Germline CDR1 and CDR2: ENHRY and SYGVKD. Trimming shortened V by 6 bases and J by 0 bases, and 9 bases separated the two germline ends. This CDR3 is CAIRGEGSGNTIYF. The CDR3 nucleotides read TGTGCCATCAGGGGGGAGGGCTCTGGAAACACCATATATTTT.

This clonotype showed up just a few times. This chain links TRBV10-3 with TRBJ2-7; TRBD1 matches at 7 bases. The germline V gene encodes CDR1 ENHRY and CDR2 SYGVKD. The CDR3 length is 11 residues. The CDR3 reads CEGDSSYEQYF. The CDR3 nucleotides are TGTGAGGGGGACAGTTCCTACGAGCAGTACTTC.

This clonotype appeared a few times. This sequence joins TRBV7-9 and TRBJ2-1, with D unresolved. The V gene's germline CDR1 is SEHNR and CDR2 FQNEAQ (reference sequence). The CDR3 is 15 residues long. The ends were cut back, 5 bases at V and 2 bases at J, with 13 bases in the middle. Here the CDR3 reads CASSLKGPAYNEQFF. The CDR3 bases are TGTGCCAGCAGCCTCAAAGGACCCGCCTACAATGAGCAGTTCTTC.

This clonotype has at least ten counts. Mismatch with germline at one junction end may stem from a read error. The chain has TRBV5-1 and TRBJ2-5; perhaps D is TRBD1 or TRBD2 (5 bases each). There are 14 residues in the CDR3. Germline CDR1 is SGHRS and CDR2 is YFSETQ. CDR3 loop: CASSLLAGRGDPLF. The CDR3 DNA follows: TGCGCCAGCAGCCTCCTAGCAGGTCGAGGGGACCCTTTGTTC.

This clonotype has just a few counts. The genes are TRBV4-2 and TRBJ1-1, with D unresolved. Between the trimmed V and J ends, which lost 7 bases and 7 bases, there was a span of 19 bases. The CDR3 loop spans 14 amino acids. CDR1 LGHNA and CDR2 YNFKEQ come from the germline V gene. This chain's CDR3 is CASTEGFLGGEAFF. The CDR3 DNA sequence: TGTGCCAGCACCGAAGGCTTTCTCGGAGGTGAAGCTTTCTTT.

This clonotype was recorded only once. The chain has TRBV9 and TRBJ2-7; 8 bases are shared with TRBD1. This CDR3 spans 14 amino acids. The germline V gene encodes CDR1 SGDLS and CDR2 YYNGEE. The ends lost 4 bases at V and 6 bases at J; junction bases unmatched: 9. The CDR3 sequence: CASSPQGASGEQYF. CDR3 nucleotide sequence: TGTGCCAGCAGCCCCCAGGGGGCTTCAGGCGAGCAGTACTTC.

This clonotype was recorded at least ten times. This rearrangement joins TRBV5-1 to TRBJ2-1; TRBD2 matches at 8 bases. The CDR3 is made up of 15 amino acids. The V segment lost 0 bases and the J segment 7 bases; nucleotides outside the gene matches: 6. In germline, CDR1 is SGHRS, CDR2 YFSETQ. CDR3 in amino acids: CASSLVAGGWNEQFF. The CDR3 DNA reads TGCGCCAGCAGCTTGGTCGCGGGAGGCTGGAATGAGCAGTTCTTC.

Turning to this clonotype: A read error may account for a junction end that differs from germline. V is TRBV20-1 and J is TRBJ2-3; D may be TRBD1 (7 bases). Germline V gene sequence: CDR1 DFQATT, CDR2 SNEGSKA (reference sequence). The length of the CDR3 is 14 residues. The CDR3 sequence is CSTSRGVVTDTQYF. The CDR3 coding sequence is TGCAGTACTAGCAGGGGGGTCGTCACAGATACGCAGTATTTT.

This chain connects TRBV18 to TRBJ2-1; no clear D. The CDR3 is 13 residues long. V was trimmed by 0 bases and J by 9 bases, leaving 9 bases between them. The V gene's germline CDR1 is KGHSH and CDR2 LQKENI. The CDR3 spells CASSPPLIGEQFF. The DNA of the CDR3 is TGTGCCAGCTCACCACCTTTGATCGGTGAGCAGTTCTTC. Drawing the rest from reference TRBV18 and TRBJ2-1, the complete variable domain is NAGVMQNPRHLVRRRGQEARLRCSPMKGHSHVYWYRQLPEEGLKFMVYLQKENIIDESGMPKERFSAEFPKEGPSILRIQQVVRGDSAAYFCASSPPLIGEQFFGPGTRLTVL.

The table lists this clonotype with a few counts. The genes are TRBV7-9 and TRBJ2-1; 13 nucleotides line up with TRBD2. The germline gives CDR1 SEHNR, CDR2 FQNEAQ (reference sequence). The CDR3 runs to 15 residues. V was clipped by 1 base and J by 9 bases; unmatched bases: 3. CDR3 amino acids: CASSLELAGGPEQFF. For the CDR3, the DNA is TGTGCCAGCAGCTTAGAACTAGCGGGAGGGCCTGAGCAGTTCTTC.

In this sample, this clonotype turned up a few times. The gene calls are TRBV6-1 and TRBJ2-1, with TRBD2 matching 12 bases. This CDR3 has 17 amino acids. Per germline, CDR1 MNHNS and CDR2 SASEGT. V lost 6 bases and J lost 6; bases outside the gene matches: 12. CDR3 region: CASRALAGGPSFNEQFF. DNA for the CDR3: TGTGCCAGCAGGGCCCTAGCGGGAGGGCCTAGTTTCAATGAGCAGTTCTTC.

This clonotype was observed a few times. The chain uses TRBV7-2 and TRBJ2-7, with 9 bases lining up with TRBD2. The CDR3 runs 15 residues. Trimming removed 1 base from V and 7 bases from J; junction bases left unmatched: 8. Germline V lookup: CDR1 SGHTA, CDR2 FQGNSA. CDR3 region: CASSLDRGRALEQYF. As DNA, the CDR3 is TGTGCCAGCAGCTTAGATCGCGGGAGGGCCTTGGAGCAGTACTTC. Full variable domain (remainder filled in from reference TRBV7-2 and TRBJ2-7): GAGVSQSPSNKVTEKGKDVELRCDPISGHTALYWYRQSLGQGLEFLIYFQGNSAPDKSGLPSDRFSAERTGGSVSTLTIQRTQQEDSAVYLCASSLDRGRALEQYFGPGTRLTVT.

The genes are TRBV4-2 and TRBJ2-1, with 8 bases fitting TRBD2. The germline V gene encodes CDR1 LGHNA and CDR2 YNFKEQ. With V trimmed by 1 base and J by 6 bases, 5 bases remained unmatched. This CDR3 comprises 15 residues. CDR3 in amino acids: CASSQAGTRGNEQFF. The CDR3 coding sequence is TGTGCCAGCAGCCAAGCCGGGACTAGGGGCAATGAGCAGTTCTTC.

This clonotype was counted at least ten times. This sequence joins TRBV7-9 and TRBJ2-1, with D maybe TRBD1 (6 bases). Germline V CDR1 and CDR2: SEHNR, FQNEAQ (reference sequence). CDR3 length: 13 residues. Trimming pared 1 base from V and 8 bases from J, leaving 9 bases between. The CDR3 DNA is TGTGCCAGCAGCTTAGACCAGGGGTATGAGCAGTTCTTC. Translation gives CASSLDQGYEQFF. The variable domain in full, with the rest retrieved from reference TRBV7-9 and TRBJ2-1, is DTGVSQNPRHKITKRGQNVTFRCDPISEHNRLYWYRQTLGQGPEFLTYFQNEAQLEKSRLLSDRFSAERPKGSFSTLEIQRTEQGDSAMYLCASSLDQGYEQFFGPGTRLTVL.

In this sample, this clonotype turned up a few times. V usage is TRBV2 and J usage is TRBJ2-7; 7 nucleotides line up with TRBD2. Germline V gene lookup returns CDR1 SNHLY and CDR2 FYNNEI. The CDR3 runs to 13 residues. V dropped 10 bases and J dropped 0; count of bases not matched to a gene: 6. In DNA, the CDR3 is TGTGCCACCATTAGCGGGCTCTCCTACGAGCAGTACTTC. Amino acid sequence: CATISGLSYEQYF. Full variable domain (missing parts from reference TRBV2 and TRBJ2-7): EPEVTQTPSHQVTQMGQEVILRCVPISNHLYFYWYRQILGQKVEFLVSFYNNEISEKSEIFDDQFSVERPDGSNFTLKIRSTKLEDSAMYFCATISGLSYEQYFGPGTRLTVT.

This clonotype was found a few times. The V gene is TRBV11-2, the J gene TRBJ2-2, with D possibly matching TRBD1 (5 bases). The CDR3 spans 16 residues. With 1 base removed from V and 3 bases from J, the gap between germline ends came to 12 bases. CDR1 is SGHAT and CDR2 is FQNNGV in the germline V gene. CDR3 coding DNA: TGTGCCAGCAGCTTAGTATTGACAGAATACACCGGGGAGCTGTTTTTT. It encodes CASSLVLTEYTGELFF.

This clonotype occurred a few times. V usage is TRBV23-1 and J usage is TRBJ2-4; 7 nucleotides align to TRBD2. TRBV23-1 is filed as an ORF, its function uncertain. Unmatched junction bases numbered 7, after V lost 2 bases and J lost 3 bases. The CDR3 length is 16 residues. The CDR3 region has the DNA TGCGCCAGCAGTCAAGTTACTAGCGAAAACAAAAACATTCAGTACTTC. Translated, it gives CASSQVTSENKNIQYF.

The CDR3, as DNA: TGTGCCAGCAGCTCCCCTCGGCCTCAGGGTGGGGAGACCCAGTACTTC. Translated: CASSSPRPQGGETQYF. This rearrangement joins TRBV7-2 to TRBJ2-5, with D maybe TRBD1 (5 bases). The CDR3 contains 16 residues. The V and J ends lost 4 bases and 5 bases respectively, with 20 bases between them. Germline V gives CDR1 SGHTA, CDR2 FQGNSA.

V usage is TRBV5-1 and J usage is TRBJ1-2, with 10 bases fitting TRBD1. The junction had 9 bases not matched to a gene; V was cut back by 0 bases and J by 7 bases. This CDR3 comprises 16 residues. Germline CDR1 reads SGHRS; CDR2 reads YFSETQ. The CDR3 bases are TGCGCCAGCAGCTTGGAAGGACAGGGGGAATCTCTTGGCTACACCTTC. As protein: CASSLEGQGESLGYTF.